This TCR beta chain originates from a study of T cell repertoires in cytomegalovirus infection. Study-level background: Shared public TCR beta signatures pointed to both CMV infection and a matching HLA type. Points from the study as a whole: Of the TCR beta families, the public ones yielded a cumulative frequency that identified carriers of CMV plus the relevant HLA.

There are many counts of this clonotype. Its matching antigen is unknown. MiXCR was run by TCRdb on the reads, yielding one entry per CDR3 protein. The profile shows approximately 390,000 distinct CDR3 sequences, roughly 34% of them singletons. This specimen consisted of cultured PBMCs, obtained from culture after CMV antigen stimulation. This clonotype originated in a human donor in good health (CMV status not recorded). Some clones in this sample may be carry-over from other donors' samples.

In DNA, the CDR3 is TGTGCCAGTACCGGGACTAGCGGGTCCTACGAGCAGTACTTC. Amino acids: CASTGTSGSYEQYF. The chain links TRBV19 to TRBJ2-7; 12 nucleotides agree with TRBD2. The CDR3 runs 14 residues. Germline V gives CDR1 LNHDA, CDR2 SQIVND (reference sequence). V lost 7 bases and J lost 1; bases outside the gene matches: 2.